This T cell receptor (beta chain) originates from a study of cytomegalovirus exposure and HLA in healthy donors. Study-wide background: A prior analysis found some 110 million unique TCR beta sequences from approximately 190 million T cells.

Germline trimming cut 4 bases from V and 9 bases from J; bases unmatched to any gene: 10. This CDR3 comprises 17 residues. Germline CDR1 is LGHNA and CDR2 is YNFKEQ. It was with 60 Vbeta and 13 Jbeta primers that the PCR ran. Libraries were prepared by immunoSEQ multiplex PCR; TCRdb keeps only in-frame clonotypes and omits some of them. The sample comprises about 200,000 clones, roughly 80% of which are singletons, and about 3.1% rests with the top ten. This TCR was recovered from a young man in good health and CMV-seronegative. The chain uses TRBV4-2 and TRBJ2-1, with TRBD2 matching 15 bases. The sample taken for sequencing was PBMCs. CDR3 sequence: CASSRNLGLAGGGEQFF. Written as DNA, the CDR3 is TGTGCCAGCAGCCGGAATCTGGGACTAGCGGGGGGTGGTGAGCAGTTCTTC.